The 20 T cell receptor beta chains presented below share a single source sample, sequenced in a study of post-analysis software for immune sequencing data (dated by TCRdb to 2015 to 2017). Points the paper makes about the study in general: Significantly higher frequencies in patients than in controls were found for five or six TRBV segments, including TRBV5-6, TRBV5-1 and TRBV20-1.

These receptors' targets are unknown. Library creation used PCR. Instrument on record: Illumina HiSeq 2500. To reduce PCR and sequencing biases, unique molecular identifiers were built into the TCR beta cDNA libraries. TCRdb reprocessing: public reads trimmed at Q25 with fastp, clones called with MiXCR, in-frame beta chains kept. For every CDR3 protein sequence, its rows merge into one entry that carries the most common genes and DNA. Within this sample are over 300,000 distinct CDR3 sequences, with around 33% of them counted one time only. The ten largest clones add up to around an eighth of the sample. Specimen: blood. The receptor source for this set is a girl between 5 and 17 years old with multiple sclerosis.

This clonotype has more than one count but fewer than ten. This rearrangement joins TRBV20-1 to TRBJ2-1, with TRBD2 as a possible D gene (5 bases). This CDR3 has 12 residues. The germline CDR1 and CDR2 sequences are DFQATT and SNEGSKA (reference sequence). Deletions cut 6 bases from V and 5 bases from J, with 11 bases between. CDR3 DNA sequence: TGCAGTGCCCCGGACTGGGACAATGAGCAGTTCTTC. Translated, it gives CSAPDWDNEQFF.

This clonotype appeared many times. CDR3 loop: CATSRVTNYEQYF. The CDR3 DNA follows: TGTGCCACCAGCAGAGTGACAAACTACGAGCAGTACTTC. J is TRBJ2-7 and V is TRBV15; D remains ambiguous. With 1 base removed from V and 3 bases from J, the gap between germline ends came to 7 bases. This CDR3 is 13 amino acids long. Germline V gene lookup returns CDR1 LNHNV and CDR2 YYDKDF (reference sequence).

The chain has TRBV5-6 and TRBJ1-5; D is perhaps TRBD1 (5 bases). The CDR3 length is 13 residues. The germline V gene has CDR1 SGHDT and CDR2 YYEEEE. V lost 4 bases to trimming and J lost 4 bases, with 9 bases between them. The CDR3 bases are TGTGCCAGCAGCCAGGGATTTAATCAGCCCCAGCATTTT. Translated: CASSQGFNQPQHF.

CDR3 DNA sequence: TGTGCCAGCAGCCGAATTAGCGGGGACGGAGGCGATACGCAGTATTTT. This codes for CASSRISGDGGDTQYF. V and J are TRBV7-9 and TRBJ2-3; 8 nucleotides match TRBD2. Looked up from germline, CDR1 is SEHNR and CDR2 is FQNEAQ (reference sequence). After removal of 5 bases from V and 6 bases from J, the junction contained 13 bases not matched to a gene. CDR3 length equals 16 residues.

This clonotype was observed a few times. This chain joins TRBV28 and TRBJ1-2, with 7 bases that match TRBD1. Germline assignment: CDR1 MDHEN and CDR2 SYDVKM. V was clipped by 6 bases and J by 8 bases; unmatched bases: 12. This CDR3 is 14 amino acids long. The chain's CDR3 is CASSHTTGAGGYTF. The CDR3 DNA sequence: TGTGCCAGCAGCCACACCACAGGGGCGGGGGGCTACACCTTC.

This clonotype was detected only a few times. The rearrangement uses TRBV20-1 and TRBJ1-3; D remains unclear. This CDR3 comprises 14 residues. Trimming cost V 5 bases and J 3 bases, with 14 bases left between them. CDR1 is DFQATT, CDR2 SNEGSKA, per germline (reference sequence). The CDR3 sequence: CSAGPLTGGNTIYF. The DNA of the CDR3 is TGCAGTGCTGGCCCCCTGACCGGTGGAAACACCATATATTTT.

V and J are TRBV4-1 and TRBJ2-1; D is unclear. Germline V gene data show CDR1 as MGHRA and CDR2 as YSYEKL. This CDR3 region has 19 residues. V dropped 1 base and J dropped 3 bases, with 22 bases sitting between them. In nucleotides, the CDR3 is TGCGCCAGCAGCCAAGTAAGGCTGGAAAGACACCTCAACTACAATGAGCAGTTCTTC. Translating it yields CASSQVRLERHLNYNEQFF.

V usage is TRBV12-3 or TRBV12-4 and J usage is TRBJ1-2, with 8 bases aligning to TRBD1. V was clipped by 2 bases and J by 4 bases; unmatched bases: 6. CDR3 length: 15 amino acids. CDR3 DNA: TGTGCCAGCAGTTTAAACTCCGGACAGGGCTATGGCTACACCTTC. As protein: CASSLNSGQGYGYTF.

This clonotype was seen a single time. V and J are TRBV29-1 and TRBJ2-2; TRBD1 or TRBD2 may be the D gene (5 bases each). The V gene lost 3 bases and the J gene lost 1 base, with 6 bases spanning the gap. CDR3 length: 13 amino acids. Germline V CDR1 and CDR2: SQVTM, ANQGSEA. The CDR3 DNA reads TGCAGCGTTGAGGGGGAGAACACCGGGGAGCTGTTTTTT. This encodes CSVEGENTGELFF.

CDR3 nucleotide sequence: TGTGCCAGCAGTGACGGTTTGGCAGGGACGCTAGATACGCAGTATTTT. Its protein is CASSDGLAGTLDTQYF. The V gene is TRBV25-1, the J gene TRBJ2-3; perhaps D is TRBD1 or TRBD2 (5 bases each). Germline loops: CDR1 MGHDK, CDR2 SYGVNS. The CDR3 runs 16 residues. With 3 bases removed from V and 5 bases from J, the gap between germline ends came to 18 bases. The whole variable domain, filled in from reference TRBV25-1 and TRBJ2-3, reads EADIYQTPRYLVIGTGKKITLECSQTMGHDKMYWYQQDPGMELHLIHYSYGVNSTEKGDLSSESTVSRIRTEHFPLTLESARPSHTSQYLCASSDGLAGTLDTQYFGPGTRLTVL.

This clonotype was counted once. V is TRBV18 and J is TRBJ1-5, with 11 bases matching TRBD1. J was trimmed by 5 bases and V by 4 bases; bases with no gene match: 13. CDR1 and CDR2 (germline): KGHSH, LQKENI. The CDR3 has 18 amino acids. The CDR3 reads CASSRRGQGGGSDQPQHF. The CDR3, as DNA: TGTGCCAGCTCACGACGGGGACAGGGGGGAGGATCGGATCAGCCCCAGCATTTT.

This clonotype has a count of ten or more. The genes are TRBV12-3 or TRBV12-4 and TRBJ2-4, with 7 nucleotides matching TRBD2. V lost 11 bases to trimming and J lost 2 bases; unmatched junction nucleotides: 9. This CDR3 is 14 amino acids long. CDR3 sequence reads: CARGDLGPKNIQYF. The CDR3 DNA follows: TGTGCCCGGGGGGACCTCGGGCCCAAAAACATTCAGTACTTC.

CDR3 DNA: TGCGCCAGCAGCTTGGTACGGCTAGCGGGACTCACCGGGGAGCTGTTTTTT. As protein: CASSLVRLAGLTGELFF. J is TRBJ2-2 and V is TRBV5-1, with 9 bases fitting TRBD2. The CDR3 runs to 17 residues. The V and J ends lost 0 bases and 4 bases, in that order; junction bases with no gene match: 7. Germline CDR1 is SGHRS and CDR2 is YFSETQ. Full variable domain (missing parts from reference TRBV5-1 and TRBJ2-2): KAGVTQTPRYLIKTRGQQVTLSCSPISGHRSVSWYQQTPGQGLQFLFEYFSETQRNKGNFPGRFSGRQFSNSRSEMNVSTLELGDSALYLCASSLVRLAGLTGELFFGEGSRLTVL.

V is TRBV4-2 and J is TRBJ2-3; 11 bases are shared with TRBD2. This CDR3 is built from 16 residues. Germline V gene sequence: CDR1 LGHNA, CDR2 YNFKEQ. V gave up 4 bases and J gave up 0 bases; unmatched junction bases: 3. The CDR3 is CASSLRTSGSTDTQYF. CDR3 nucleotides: TGTGCCAGCAGCCTCCGGACTAGCGGGAGCACAGATACGCAGTATTTT.

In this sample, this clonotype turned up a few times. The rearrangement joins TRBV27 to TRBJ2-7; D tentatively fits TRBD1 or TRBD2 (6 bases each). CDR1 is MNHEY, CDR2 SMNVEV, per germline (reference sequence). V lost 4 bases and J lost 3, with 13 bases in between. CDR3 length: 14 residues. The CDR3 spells CASSSTGADYEQYF. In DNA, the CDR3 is TGTGCCAGCAGTTCAACGGGGGCGGACTACGAGCAGTACTTC.

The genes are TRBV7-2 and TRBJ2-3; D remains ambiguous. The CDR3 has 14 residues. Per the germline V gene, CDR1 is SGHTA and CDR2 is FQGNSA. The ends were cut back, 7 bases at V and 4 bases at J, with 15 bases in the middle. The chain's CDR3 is CASIVGLSSDTQYF. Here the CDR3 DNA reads TGTGCCAGCATCGTCGGTCTATCTTCAGATACGCAGTATTTT.

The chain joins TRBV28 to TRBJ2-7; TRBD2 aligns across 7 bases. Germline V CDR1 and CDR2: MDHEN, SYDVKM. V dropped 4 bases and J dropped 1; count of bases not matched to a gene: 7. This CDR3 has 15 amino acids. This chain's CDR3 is CASSSLGGKSYEQYF. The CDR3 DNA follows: TGTGCCAGCAGTTCCCTGGGGGGGAAATCCTACGAGCAGTACTTC.

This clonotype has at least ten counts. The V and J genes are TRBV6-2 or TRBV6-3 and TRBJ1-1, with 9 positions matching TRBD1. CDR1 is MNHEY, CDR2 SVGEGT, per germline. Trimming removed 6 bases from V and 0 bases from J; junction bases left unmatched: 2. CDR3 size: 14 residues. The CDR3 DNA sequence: TGTGCCAGCAGGAACAGGGGGCTGAACACTGAAGCTTTCTTT. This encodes CASRNRGLNTEAFF.

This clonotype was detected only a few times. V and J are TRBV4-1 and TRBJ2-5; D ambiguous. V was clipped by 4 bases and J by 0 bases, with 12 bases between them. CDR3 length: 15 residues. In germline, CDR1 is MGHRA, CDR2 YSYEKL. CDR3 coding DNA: TGCGCCAGCAGCCCAGGCAGAGTCTACCAAGAGACCCAGTACTTC. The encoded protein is CASSPGRVYQETQYF.

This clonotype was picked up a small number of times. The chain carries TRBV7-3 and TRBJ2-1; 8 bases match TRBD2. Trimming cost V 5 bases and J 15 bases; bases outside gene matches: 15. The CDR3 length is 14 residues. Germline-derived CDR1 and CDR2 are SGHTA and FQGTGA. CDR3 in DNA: TGTGCCAGCAGCCCCGGACTAGCTGACCACAGATCGTTCTTC. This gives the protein CASSPGLADHRSFF.